The rows below give T cell receptor beta chains drawn from one sample of a study of blood T cell repertoires in COVID-19. This table comes from immunoSEQ multiplex PCR, and its TCRdb copy is limited to in-frame clones, with some not included. The data contain under 500,000 clones, 87% of them singletons. The sample taken for sequencing was PBMCs or T cells enriched from blood (not recorded which). These receptors all stem from a woman aged 18-29 years with acute COVID-19. Both conserved end residues are part of each CDR3. D genes are given only for firm matches. Size tells how often a clone was seen (once, few, many) or the class of an expanded clone, and some rows leave it out.

D gene	clone size	V gene	J gene	CDR3 protein	CDR3 DNA
TRBD2	-	TRBV28	TRBJ2-7	CASSSVLGEGSPYEQYF	TGTGCCAGCAGTTCCGTCCTAGGGGAGGGAAGCCCCTACGAGCAGTACTTC
-	-	TRBV2	TRBJ2-5	CASSAQAQETQYF	TGTGCCAGCAGTGCACAGGCCCAAGAGACCCAGTACTTC
TRBD1	-	TRBV19	TRBJ2-2	CASSNQGARNTGELFF	TGTGCCAGTAGTAACCAGGGGGCGCGGAACACCGGGGAGCTGTTTTTT
TRBD1	-	TRBV30	TRBJ1-1	CAWSVRQGVPWLNTEAFF	TGTGCCTGGAGTGTACGGCAGGGGGTCCCGTGGTTGAACACTGAAGCTTTCTTT
-	few	TRBV10-1	TRBJ2-7	CASSETLRRDEQYF	TGCGCCAGCAGTGAGACCCTCCGACGGGACGAGCAGTACTTC
-	-	TRBV2	TRBJ2-1	CASRGGVVWQFF	TGTGCCAGCAGGGGCGGGGTCGTCTGGCAGTTCTTC
-	-	TRBV7-9	TRBJ1-5	CASSKARDGNQPQHF	TGTGCCAGCAGCAAAGCGAGGGATGGCAATCAGCCCCAGCATTTT
TRBD2	-	TRBV6-8	TRBJ2-1	CASSYSRLRGGSHEQFF	TGTGCCAGCAGTTACTCGAGGTTAAGGGGAGGGTCCCATGAGCAGTTCTTC
TRBD1	once	TRBV27	TRBJ2-7	CASSASGTGTYEQYF	TGTGCCAGCAGTGCCTCCGGGACAGGGACCTACGAGCAGTACTTC
-	-	TRBV5-1	TRBJ2-7	CASSVRTENYEQYF	TGCGCCAGCAGCGTTCGGACAGAAAACTACGAGCAGTACTTC
-	-	TRBV5-6	TRBJ1-6	CASSLMASSYNSPLHF	TGTGCCAGCAGCTTGATGGCAAGCTCCTATAATTCACCCCTCCACTTT
-	-	TRBV9	TRBJ2-5	CASSLPSETQYF	TGTGCCAGCAGCCTCCCCTCAGAGACCCAGTACTTC
-	-	TRBV11-1	TRBJ2-3	CASSFSSGGVPYTQYF	TGTGCCAGCAGCTTCAGTTCGGGCGGGGTCCCTTATACGCAGTATTTT
TRBD1	many	TRBV7-3	TRBJ1-4	CASSSNIRTGGEKLFF	TGTGCCAGCAGCTCGAACATACGGACAGGGGGGGAAAAACTGTTTTTT
-	-	TRBV19	TRBJ2-1	CASSIARGSQFF	TGTGCCAGTAGTATAGCTAGGGGATCTCAGTTCTTC
-	-	TRBV7-9	TRBJ2-5	CASSLLSGTKETQYF	TGTGCCAGCAGCTTACTTTCCGGGACAAAAGAGACCCAGTACTTC
TRBD2	-	TRBV9	TRBJ2-3	CASSGLLASLDTQYF	TGTGCCAGCAGCGGACTACTAGCGTCGTTGGATACGCAGTATTTT